The 19 T cell receptor beta chains given below trace back to one sample, sequenced in a study of blood T cell repertoires in COVID-19. Sequencing used immunoSEQ multiplex PCR; TCRdb keeps in-frame clones, though not all of them. In the table there are over 90,000 clones, roughly nine tenths of which are singletons. Sequenced sample: peripheral blood. The receptors come from a woman of 80 years or more in a cohort sampled during active COVID-19.

The sample holds one count of this clone. The chain is built from TRBV2 and TRBJ2-1; 9 bases match TRBD1. With V trimmed by 7 bases and J by 5 bases, 6 bases remained unmatched. CDR1 and CDR2 from the germline V gene are SNHLY and FYNNEI. The CDR3 sequence is 14 residues long. CDR3 in DNA: TGTGCCAGCATAGGACAGGGGTTCAACAATGAGCAGTTCTTC. It yields the protein CASIGQGFNNEQFF. The full variable domain, rest sourced from reference TRBV2 and TRBJ2-1, is EPEVTQTPSHQVTQMGQEVILRCVPISNHLYFYWYRQILGQKVEFLVSFYNNEISEKSEIFDDQFSVERPDGSNFTLKIRSTKLEDSAMYFCASIGQGFNNEQFFGPGTRLTVL.

The CDR3 DNA is TGTGCCAGTAGTATCAGACAGGGGGGGGCCGGGGAGCTGTTTTTT. Translating it yields CASSIRQGGAGELFF. This chain uses TRBV19 with TRBJ2-2; TRBD1 matches 9 bases. This CDR3 is built from 15 residues. CDR1 is LNHDA, CDR2 SQIVND, per germline (reference sequence). With V trimmed by 3 bases and J by 6 bases, 5 bases remained unmatched.

The CDR3 loop reads CASSLGGDPQPQHF. The DNA for the CDR3 is TGTGCCAGCAGCCTAGGTGGAGACCCCCAGCCCCAGCATTTT. The chain employs TRBV3-1 (or the pseudogene TRBV3-2) and TRBJ1-5; no clear D gene. The CDR3 covers 14 residues. Per the germline V gene, CDR1 is LGHDT and CDR2 is YNNKEL (reference sequence). Trimming left V 4 bases short and J 7 bases short, with 14 bases between.

In its sample, this clone was seen once. The chain couples TRBV10-2 to TRBJ1-2; the D gene is possibly TRBD1 (6 bases). The ends were cut back, 3 bases at V and 6 bases at J, with 11 bases in the middle. The CDR3 has 13 amino acids. The V gene's germline CDR1 is WSHSY and CDR2 SAAADI. The CDR3 region has the DNA TGCGCCAGCAGTGATTTCAGGGGAGATGGCTACACCTTC. The encoded protein is CASSDFRGDGYTF.

V usage is TRBV6-5 and J usage is TRBJ1-2, with D possibly matching TRBD1 (5 bases). CDR1 is MNHEY, CDR2 SVGAGI, per germline. This CDR3 has 14 residues. Trimming left V 0 bases short and J 5 bases short, with 10 bases between. The CDR3 loop reads CASSYSGGEYGYTF. The CDR3 coding sequence is TGTGCCAGCAGTTACTCGGGGGGGGAATATGGCTACACCTTC.

CDR3 coding DNA: TGTGCTAGTGCCCGCGGGGTTTTTAATTCACCCCTCCACTTT. This encodes CASARGVFNSPLHF. The chain combines TRBV12-5 with TRBJ1-6; D call uncertain. The germline CDR1 and CDR2 sequences are LGHNT and FRNRAP. The CDR3 is 14 residues long. Trimming removed 7 bases at V and 6 bases at J, with 13 bases between.

In its sample, this clone was seen a few times. The J gene is TRBJ2-1, the V gene TRBV10-3; D may be TRBD2 (5 bases). The germline V gene encodes CDR1 ENHRY and CDR2 SYGVKD. The V gene lost 4 bases and the J gene lost 7 bases, with 14 bases spanning the gap. CDR3 length equals 14 residues. The CDR3 bases are TGTGCCATCAGTGGGAGGACCAGAGGGAATGAGCAGTTCTTC. Translation: CAISGRTRGNEQFF.

V gene TRBV6-5 combines with J gene TRBJ2-7; TRBD1 aligns across 9 bases. CDR3 length: 15 residues. The V gene's germline CDR1 is MNHEY and CDR2 SVGAGI. Unmatched junction bases numbered 4, after V lost 4 bases and J lost 0 bases. DNA of the CDR3: TGTGCCAGCAGTTCCCGGGACAGGGCCTCCTACGAGCAGTACTTC. Protein sequence: CASSSRDRASYEQYF.

The genes are TRBV27 and TRBJ2-1; TRBD1 aligns across 7 bases. The V gene's germline CDR1 is MNHEY and CDR2 SMNVEV (reference sequence). The CDR3 runs 15 residues. Losses at the gene ends were 5 bases for V and 0 bases for J; bases not matched to a gene: 4. The CDR3 DNA follows: TGTGCCAGCAGTCCGAGGGACAGCTCCTACAATGAGCAGTTCTTC. It specifies CASSPRDSSYNEQFF.

As DNA, the CDR3 is TGTGCCAGTAGCATCCTGTTGGCAGCTAACTATGGCTACACCTTC. Its translation is CASSILLAANYGYTF. V and J are TRBV19 and TRBJ1-2; D not certain. CDR1 is LNHDA, CDR2 SQIVND, per germline (reference sequence). V was shortened by 6 bases and J by 0 bases, with 14 bases between the two germline ends. This CDR3 spans 15 amino acids. The variable domain in full, with the rest retrieved from reference TRBV19 and TRBJ1-2, is DGGITQSPKYLFRKEGQNVTLSCEQNLNHDAMYWYRQDPGQGLRLIYYSQIVNDFQKGDIAEGYSVSREKKESFPLTVTSAQKNPTAFYLCASSILLAANYGYTFGSGTRLTVV.

The rearrangement links TRBV18 to TRBJ1-4; no clear D gene. From germline, CDR1 is KGHSH and CDR2 LQKENI. This CDR3 has 15 residues. Trimming took off 0 bases at V and 8 bases at J, with 13 bases between the two ends. Here the CDR3 reads CASSPPGPGREKLFF. CDR3 nucleotide sequence: TGTGCCAGCTCACCACCGGGCCCTGGGAGAGAAAAACTGTTTTTT. The full variable domain, completed using reference TRBV18 and TRBJ1-4, is NAGVMQNPRHLVRRRGQEARLRCSPMKGHSHVYWYRQLPEEGLKFMVYLQKENIIDESGMPKERFSAEFPKEGPSILRIQQVVRGDSAAYFCASSPPGPGREKLFFGSGTQLSVL.

V and J are TRBV19 and TRBJ2-1, with 8 bases lining up with TRBD1. V dropped 5 bases and J dropped 8; count of bases not matched to a gene: 5. Germline loops: CDR1 LNHDA, CDR2 SQIVND (reference sequence). The length of the CDR3 is 13 residues. The CDR3 loop reads CASSPGQGYEQFF. The CDR3 coding sequence is TGTGCCAGTAGTCCAGGACAGGGCTATGAGCAGTTCTTC.

The count of this clone is one. The rearrangement links TRBV27 to TRBJ2-7; possible D gene TRBD1, 6 bases. This CDR3 contains 14 residues. Germline assignment: CDR1 MNHEY and CDR2 SMNVEV (reference sequence). Trimming shortened V by 2 bases and J by 3 bases, and 11 bases separated the two germline ends. CDR3 DNA sequence: TGTGCCAGCAGTTTAGAGGGGGTAGGCTACGAGCAGTACTTC. Amino acids: CASSLEGVGYEQYF.

The V gene is TRBV6-6, the J gene TRBJ2-5, with a possible D match to TRBD2 (6 bases). The V gene's germline CDR1 is MNHNY and CDR2 SVGAGI (reference sequence). Trimming stripped 6 bases from V and 4 bases from J, with 15 bases between. CDR3 length: 14 residues. CDR3 loop: CASSFPEGGETQYF. The DNA for the CDR3 is TGTGCCAGCAGCTTTCCGGAGGGCGGAGAGACCCAGTACTTC.

The J gene is TRBJ2-3, the V gene TRBV24-1, with a tentative D call TRBD2 (7 bases). V was trimmed by 2 bases and J by 6 bases, leaving 11 bases between them. The germline V gene has CDR1 KGHDR and CDR2 SFDVKD. The CDR3 totals 14 residues. CDR3 sequence: CATSDSPGGDTQYF. CDR3 bases: TGTGCCACCAGTGATTCCCCGGGGGGCGATACGCAGTATTTT.

The chain combines TRBV9 with TRBJ1-1, with D perhaps TRBD1 (5 bases). V dropped 0 bases and J dropped 0 bases, with 12 bases sitting between them. Germline values: CDR1 SGDLS, CDR2 YYNGEE. The CDR3 runs 16 residues. For the CDR3, the DNA is TGTGCCAGCAGCGTAGCCTCAGGGATCATGAACACTGAAGCTTTCTTT. Amino acids: CASSVASGIMNTEAFF. The whole variable domain, remainder taken from reference TRBV9 and TRBJ1-1, is DSGVTQTPKHLITATGQRVTLRCSPRSGDLSVYWYQQSLDQGLQFLIQYYNGEERAKGNILERFSAQQFPDLHSELNLSSLELGDSALYFCASSVASGIMNTEAFFGQGTRLTVV.

The V gene is TRBV4-1, the J gene TRBJ1-6, with 7 bases aligning to TRBD1. The CDR3 runs to 17 residues. The V segment lost 6 bases and the J segment 0 bases; nucleotides outside the gene matches: 8. The germline CDR1 and CDR2 sequences are MGHRA and YSYEKL. The CDR3 protein is CASRDLRGLSYNSPLHF. In DNA form, the CDR3 reads TGCGCCAGCAGGGACCTGAGGGGGCTCTCCTATAATTCACCCCTCCACTTT.

On this clone: Other nucleotide sequences in the sample specify the same CDR3. This chain joins TRBV6-1 and TRBJ2-1; TRBD1 matches 8 bases. The CDR3 is 13 residues long. Germline V gene data show CDR1 as MNHNS and CDR2 as SASEGT. Trimming cost V 1 base and J 7 bases; bases outside gene matches: 0. DNA for the CDR3: TGTGCCAGCAGTGAAGACAGGGGGAATGAGCAGTTCTTC. This encodes CASSEDRGNEQFF.

The chain's CDR3 is CASSIGTSGGTDTQYF. The CDR3, as DNA: TGCGCCAGCAGCATAGGGACTAGCGGGGGGACAGATACGCAGTATTTT. The chain carries TRBV5-1 and TRBJ2-3; 15 bases agree with TRBD2. Unmatched junction bases numbered 3, after V lost 4 bases and J lost 3 bases. Germline CDR1 and CDR2: SGHRS and YFSETQ. There are 16 residues in the CDR3.